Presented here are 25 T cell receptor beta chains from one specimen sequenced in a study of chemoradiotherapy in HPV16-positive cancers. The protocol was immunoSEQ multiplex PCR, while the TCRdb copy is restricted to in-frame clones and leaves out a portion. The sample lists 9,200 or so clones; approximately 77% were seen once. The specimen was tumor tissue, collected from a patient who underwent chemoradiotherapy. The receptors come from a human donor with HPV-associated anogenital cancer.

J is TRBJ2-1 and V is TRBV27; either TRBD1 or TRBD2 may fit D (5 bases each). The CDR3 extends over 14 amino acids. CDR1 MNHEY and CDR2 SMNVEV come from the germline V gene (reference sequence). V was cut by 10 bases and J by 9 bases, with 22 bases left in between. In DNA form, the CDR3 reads TGTGCCATCTCCCGGGACGCCACGTCCGGTGAGCAGTTCTTC. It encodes CAISRDATSGEQFF.

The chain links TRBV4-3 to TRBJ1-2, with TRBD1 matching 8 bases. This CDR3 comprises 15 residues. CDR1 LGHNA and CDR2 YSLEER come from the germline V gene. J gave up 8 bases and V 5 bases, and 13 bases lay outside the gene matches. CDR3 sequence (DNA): TGCGCCAGCAGCACTAAACTTCAGGGGGCGCGAGGCTACACCTTC. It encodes CASSTKLQGARGYTF.

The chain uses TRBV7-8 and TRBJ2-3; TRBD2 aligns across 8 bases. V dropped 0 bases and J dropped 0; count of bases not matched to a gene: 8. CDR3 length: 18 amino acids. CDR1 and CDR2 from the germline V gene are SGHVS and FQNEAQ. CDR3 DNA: TGTGCCAGCAGCTTAGCGGTACTAGCGGTCGCTAGCACAGATACGCAGTATTTT. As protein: CASSLAVLAVASTDTQYF.

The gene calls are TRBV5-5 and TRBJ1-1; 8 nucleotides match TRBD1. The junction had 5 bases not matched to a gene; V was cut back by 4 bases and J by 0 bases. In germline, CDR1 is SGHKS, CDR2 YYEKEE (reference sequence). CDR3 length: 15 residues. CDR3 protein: CASSPRQGMNTEAFF. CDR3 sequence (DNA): TGTGCCAGCAGCCCTCGACAGGGGATGAACACTGAAGCTTTCTTT.

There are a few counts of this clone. CDR3 protein: CASSDRAGAEAFF. CDR3 coding DNA: TGTGCCAGCAGTGACAGGGCGGGGGCTGAAGCTTTCTTT. V and J are TRBV6-5 and TRBJ1-1; TRBD1 matches 7 bases. Losses at the gene ends were 5 bases for V and 6 bases for J; bases not matched to a gene: 6. The CDR3 is 13 amino acids. Germline loops: CDR1 MNHEY, CDR2 SVGAGI.

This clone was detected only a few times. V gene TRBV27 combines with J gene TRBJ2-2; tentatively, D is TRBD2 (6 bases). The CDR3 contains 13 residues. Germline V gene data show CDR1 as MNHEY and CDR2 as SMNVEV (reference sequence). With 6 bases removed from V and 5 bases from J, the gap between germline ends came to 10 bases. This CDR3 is CASREGRTGELFF. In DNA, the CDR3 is TGTGCCAGCAGGGAGGGAAGGACCGGGGAGCTGTTTTTT.

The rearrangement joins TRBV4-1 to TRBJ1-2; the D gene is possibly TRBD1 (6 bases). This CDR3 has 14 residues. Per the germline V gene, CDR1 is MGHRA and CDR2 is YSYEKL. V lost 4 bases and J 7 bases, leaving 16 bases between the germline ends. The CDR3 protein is CASSLPGALGGYTF. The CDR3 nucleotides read TGCGCCAGCAGCCTACCGGGGGCCCTGGGTGGCTACACCTTC.

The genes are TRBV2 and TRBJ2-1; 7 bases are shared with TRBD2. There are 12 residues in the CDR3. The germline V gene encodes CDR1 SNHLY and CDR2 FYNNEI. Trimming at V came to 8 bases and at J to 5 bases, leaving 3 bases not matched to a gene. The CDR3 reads CASGRENNEQFF. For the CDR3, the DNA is TGTGCCAGCGGGCGGGAGAACAATGAGCAGTTCTTC.

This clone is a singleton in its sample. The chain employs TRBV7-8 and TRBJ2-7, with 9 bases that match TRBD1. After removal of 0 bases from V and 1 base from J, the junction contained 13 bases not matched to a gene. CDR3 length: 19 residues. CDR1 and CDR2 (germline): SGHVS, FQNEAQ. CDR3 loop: CASSLARLTRDRDSYEQYF. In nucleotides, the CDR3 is TGTGCCAGCAGCTTAGCCCGATTAACCCGGGACAGGGATTCCTACGAGCAGTACTTC.

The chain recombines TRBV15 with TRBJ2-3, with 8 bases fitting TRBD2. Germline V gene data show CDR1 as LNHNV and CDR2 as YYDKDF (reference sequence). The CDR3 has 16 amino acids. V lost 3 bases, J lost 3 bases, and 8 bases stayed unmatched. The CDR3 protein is CATSRGRVAGTDTQYF. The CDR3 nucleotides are TGTGCCACCAGCAGGGGTAGGGTAGCGGGGACAGATACGCAGTATTTT.

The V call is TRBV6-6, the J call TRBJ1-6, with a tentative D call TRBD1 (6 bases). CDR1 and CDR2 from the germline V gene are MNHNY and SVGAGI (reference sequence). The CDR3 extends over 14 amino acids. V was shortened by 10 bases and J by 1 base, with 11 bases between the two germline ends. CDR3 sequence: CATRTESYNSPLHF. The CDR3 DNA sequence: TGTGCCACCCGGACAGAATCCTATAATTCACCCCTCCACTTT.

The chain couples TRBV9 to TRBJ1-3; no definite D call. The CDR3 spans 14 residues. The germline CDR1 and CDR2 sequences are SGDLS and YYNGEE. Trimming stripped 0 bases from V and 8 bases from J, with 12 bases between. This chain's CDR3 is CASSVALQEDTIYF. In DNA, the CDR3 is TGTGCCAGCAGCGTAGCGTTGCAAGAGGACACCATATATTTT.

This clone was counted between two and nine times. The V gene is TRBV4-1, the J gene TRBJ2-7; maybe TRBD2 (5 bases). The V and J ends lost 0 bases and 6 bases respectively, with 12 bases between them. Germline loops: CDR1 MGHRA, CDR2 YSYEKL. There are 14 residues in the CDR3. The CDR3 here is CASSQEFGVGEQYV. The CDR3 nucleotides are TGCGCCAGCAGCCAAGAGTTCGGGGTCGGCGAGCAGTACGTC.

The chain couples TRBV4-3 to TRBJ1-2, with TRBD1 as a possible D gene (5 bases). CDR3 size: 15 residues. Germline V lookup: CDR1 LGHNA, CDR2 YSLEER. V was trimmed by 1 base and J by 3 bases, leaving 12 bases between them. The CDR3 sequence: CASSQVAGGDYGYTF. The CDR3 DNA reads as TGCGCCAGCAGCCAAGTGGCGGGGGGGGACTATGGCTACACCTTC.

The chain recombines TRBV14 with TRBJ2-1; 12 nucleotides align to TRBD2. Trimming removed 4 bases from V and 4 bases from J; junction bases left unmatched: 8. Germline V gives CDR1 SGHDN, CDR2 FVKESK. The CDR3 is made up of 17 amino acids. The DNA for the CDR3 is TGTGCCAGCAGCCCGGGGACTAGCGGGCGATTATACAATGAGCAGTTCTTC. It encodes CASSPGTSGRLYNEQFF.

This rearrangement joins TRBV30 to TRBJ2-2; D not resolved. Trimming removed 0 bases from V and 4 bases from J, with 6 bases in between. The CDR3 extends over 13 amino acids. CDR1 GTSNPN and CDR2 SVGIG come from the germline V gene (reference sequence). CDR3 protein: CAWSVYSTGELFF. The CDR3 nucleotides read TGTGCCTGGAGTGTATATAGCACCGGGGAGCTGTTTTTT. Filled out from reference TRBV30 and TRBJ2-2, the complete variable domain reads SQTIHQWPATLVQPVGSPLSLECTVEGTSNPNLYWYRQAAGRGLQLLFYSVGIGQISSEVPQNLSASRPQDRQFILSSKKLLLSDSGFYLCAWSVYSTGELFFGEGSRLTVL.

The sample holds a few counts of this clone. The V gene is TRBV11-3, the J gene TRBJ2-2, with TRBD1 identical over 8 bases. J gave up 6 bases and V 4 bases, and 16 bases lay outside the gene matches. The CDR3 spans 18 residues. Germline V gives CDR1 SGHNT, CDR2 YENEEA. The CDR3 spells CASSSGQGAFWFSGELFF. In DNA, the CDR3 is TGTGCCAGCAGCTCGGGGCAGGGGGCCTTTTGGTTCTCCGGGGAGCTGTTTTTT.

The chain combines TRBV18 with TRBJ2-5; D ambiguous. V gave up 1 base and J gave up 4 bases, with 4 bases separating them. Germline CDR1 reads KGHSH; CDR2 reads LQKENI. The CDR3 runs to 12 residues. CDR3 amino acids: CASSPRGETQYF. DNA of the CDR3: TGTGCCAGCTCACCACGGGGAGAGACCCAGTACTTC.

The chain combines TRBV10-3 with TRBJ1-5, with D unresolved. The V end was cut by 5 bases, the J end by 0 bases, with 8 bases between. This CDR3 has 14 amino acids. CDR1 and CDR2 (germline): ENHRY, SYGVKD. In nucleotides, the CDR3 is TGTGCCATCAGTCAGGAAATTAGCAATCAGCCCCAGCATTTT. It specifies CAISQEISNQPQHF.

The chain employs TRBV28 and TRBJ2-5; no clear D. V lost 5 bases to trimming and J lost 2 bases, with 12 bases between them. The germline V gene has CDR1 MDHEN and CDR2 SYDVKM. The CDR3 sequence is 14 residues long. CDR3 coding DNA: TGTGCCAGCAGTATCTATAGTATGCAAGAGACCCAGTACTTC. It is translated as CASSIYSMQETQYF.

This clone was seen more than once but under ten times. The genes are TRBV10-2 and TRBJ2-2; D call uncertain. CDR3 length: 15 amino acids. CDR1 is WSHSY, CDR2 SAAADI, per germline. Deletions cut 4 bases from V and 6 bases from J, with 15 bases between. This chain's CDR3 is CASSGTERVPGELFF. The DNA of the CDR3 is TGCGCCAGCAGTGGTACAGAACGTGTGCCCGGGGAGCTGTTTTTT.

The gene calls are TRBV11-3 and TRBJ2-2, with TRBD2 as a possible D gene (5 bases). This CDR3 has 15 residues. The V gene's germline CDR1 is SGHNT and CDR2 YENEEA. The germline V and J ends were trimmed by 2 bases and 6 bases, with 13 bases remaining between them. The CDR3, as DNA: TGTGCCAGCAGCTTAACGGGGTCGGAGGCCGGGGAGCTGTTTTTT. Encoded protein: CASSLTGSEAGELFF.

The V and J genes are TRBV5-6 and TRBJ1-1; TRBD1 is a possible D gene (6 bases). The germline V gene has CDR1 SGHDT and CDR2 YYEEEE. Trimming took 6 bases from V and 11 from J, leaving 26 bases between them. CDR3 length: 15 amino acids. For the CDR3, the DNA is TGTGCCAGCATCCTCGGGGGGGCTACCCAAGAAGGGGCTTTCTTT. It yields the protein CASILGGATQEGAFF.

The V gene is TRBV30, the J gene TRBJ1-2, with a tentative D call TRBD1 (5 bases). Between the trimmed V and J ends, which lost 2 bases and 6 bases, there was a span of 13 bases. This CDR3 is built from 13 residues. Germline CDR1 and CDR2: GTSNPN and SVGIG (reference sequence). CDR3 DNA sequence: TGTGCCTGGAGTTGGGGCAGGGATAATGGCTACACCTTC. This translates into CAWSWGRDNGYTF.

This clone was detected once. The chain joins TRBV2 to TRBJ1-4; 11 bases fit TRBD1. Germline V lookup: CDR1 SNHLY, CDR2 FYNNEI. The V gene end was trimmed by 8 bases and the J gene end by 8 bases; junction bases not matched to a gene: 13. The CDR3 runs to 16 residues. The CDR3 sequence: CASVRDRGVPTEKLFF. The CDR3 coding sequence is TGTGCCAGCGTCCGGGACAGGGGGGTACCGACGGAAAAACTGTTTTTT.